This paragraph reports one T cell receptor beta chain. CDR3 length: 16 residues. The junction had 11 bases not matched to a gene; V was cut back by 4 bases and J by 2 bases. Germline V gene sequence: CDR1 DFQATT, CDR2 SNEGSKA (reference sequence). Each sample had at least 6.5 million PBMCs isolated. Per individual sample, total RNA of at least 6 micrograms was extracted. The source of the sample is a study of blood T cells in healthy people across ages. Study-wide context: Capture via template switching afforded approximately one barcoded beta molecule per two T cells.

The second PCR ran roughly 6 to 11 cycles with a sample-barcoded 5' primer and J-beta primers. TCRdb recomputed calls from the 5' RACE reads with MiXCR, one row per CDR3 protein. Of approximately 690,000 distinct CDR3 sequences listed, 40% to 50% are singletons. This TCR came from an older man in good health. The genes are TRBV20-1 and TRBJ2-1; 7 bases match TRBD2. Material for sequencing was blood. DNA for the CDR3: TGCAGTGCTACGAGCCGGGCCAGCGGGGCCTACAATGAGCAGTTCTTC. Translating gives CSATSRASGAYNEQFF.